This is a list of T cell receptor beta chains from one sample in a study of T-cell reconstitution after alpha-beta-depleted transplantation in children. MiXCR, applied by TCRdb to the PCR reads, yields one record per CDR3 protein. Altogether 200,000 to 250,000 distinct CDR3 sequences are present, around 7.5% being singletons, with the ten largest covering almost 6.5%. Sequences were derived from PBMCs, mostly from graft donor cells, sampled 180 days after TCRalphabeta/CD19-depleted stem cell transplant. The receptor source for this set is a male patient younger than 18 who had a stem cell transplant for acute lymphoblastic leukemia, so the T cells may come from the graft donor. Each CDR3 is given with its conserved first and last residue. Fields, in order: V gene, clone size, J gene, D gene, CDR3 length, CDR3 protein, CDR3 DNA. The D gene is left open where the match is weak. Not all rows give a size; the values are once, few, many and, for expanded clones, a class.

TRBV20-1	many	TRBJ2-2	.	12	CSAIQNTGELFF	TGCAGTGCTATCCAGAACACCGGGGAGCTGTTTTTT
TRBV7-9	many	TRBJ2-1	.	16	CASSHPRTRTFNEQFF	TGTGCCAGCAGCCACCCTCGGACGAGGACTTTCAATGAGCAGTTCTTC
TRBV13	.	TRBJ1-4	TRBD1	15	CASTLSDRGFEKLFF	TGTGCCAGCACCCTCTCGGACAGGGGTTTTGAAAAACTGTTTTTT
TRBV11-2	many	TRBJ2-5	.	15	CASSLEAAGKETQYF	TGTGCCAGCAGCTTAGAGGCGGCAGGGAAGGAGACCCAGTACTTC
TRBV20-1	many	TRBJ2-1	.	15	CSASRRINMNNEQFF	TGCAGTGCTAGCAGGCGTATCAATATGAACAATGAGCAGTTCTTC
TRBV9	many	TRBJ2-7	TRBD1	13	CASSVDRGREQYF	TGTGCCAGCAGCGTAGACAGGGGGCGCGAGCAGTACTTC
TRBV10-2	few	TRBJ2-1	TRBD1	14	CASSESTGLNEQFF	TGCGCCAGCAGTGAGTCGACAGGGTTAAATGAGCAGTTCTTC
TRBV4-3	many	TRBJ1-2	TRBD1	15	CASSQGRDSYYGYTF	TGCGCCAGCAGCCAGGGGAGGGACAGCTATTATGGCTACACCTTC
TRBV4-3	many	TRBJ2-7	.	14	CASSQERAVYEQYF	TGCGCCAGCAGCCAAGAAAGAGCGGTCTACGAGCAGTACTTC
TRBV3-1	many	TRBJ2-7	TRBD2	16	CASSHTLERGSYEQYF	TGTGCCAGCAGCCATACTCTAGAGCGGGGTTCCTACGAGCAGTACTTC
TRBV7-9	many	TRBJ1-3	.	16	CASSPALPYSGNTIYF	TGTGCCAGCAGCCCCGCTCTACCATACTCTGGAAACACCATATATTTT
TRBV12-3/TRBV12-4	many	TRBJ2-2	.	14	CASSLAGPAGELFF	TGTGCCAGCAGTTTGGCGGGGCCGGCCGGGGAGCTGTTTTTT
TRBV20-1	many	TRBJ2-6	.	16	CSARGAGNSGANVLTF	TGCAGTGCTAGAGGTGCCGGTAACTCTGGGGCCAACGTCCTGACTTTC
TRBV2	few	TRBJ2-2	TRBD1	15	CASSEARGLAGELFF	TGTGCCAGCAGCGAAGCGAGGGGGCTGGCCGGGGAGCTGTTTTTT
TRBV12-3/TRBV12-4	many	TRBJ2-1	.	16	CASSPGPVGSYNEQFF	TGTGCCAGCAGTCCAGGTCCCGTCGGGTCCTACAATGAGCAGTTCTTC
TRBV25-1	many	TRBJ1-2	.	14	CASSNVGSFYGYTF	TGTGCCAGCAGTAACGTCGGATCTTTCTATGGCTACACCTTC
TRBV19	.	TRBJ2-5	.	13	CASSIGRGETQYF	TGTGCCAGTAGTATCGGCAGGGGAGAGACCCAGTACTTC
TRBV10-3	many	TRBJ2-5	.	14	CAISEPWTEETQYF	TGTGCCATCAGTGAGCCATGGACAGAAGAGACCCAGTACTTC
TRBV10-3	many	TRBJ1-3	TRBD1	16	CAITRTGISSGNTIYF	TGTGCCATCACCCGGACAGGGATTAGCTCTGGAAACACCATATATTTT
TRBV7-9	many	TRBJ2-1	.	16	CASSLLAGRKGNEQFF	TGTGCCAGCAGCCTACTAGCTGGGAGAAAAGGAAATGAGCAGTTCTTC
TRBV12-3/TRBV12-4	.	TRBJ2-1	TRBD2	14	CASSRLAGGNEQFF	TGTGCCAGCAGTCGTTTAGCGGGGGGCAATGAGCAGTTCTTC
TRBV18	many	TRBJ2-5	.	16	CASSPPSGGPEETQYF	TGTGCCAGCTCACCACCGTCAGGGGGGCCCGAAGAGACCCAGTACTTC
TRBV7-9	many	TRBJ2-1	.	16	CASSLFLSGSYNEQFF	TGTGCCAGCAGCTTATTTCTATCTGGGTCCTACAATGAGCAGTTCTTC
TRBV7-8	many	TRBJ2-1	TRBD2	18	CASSQTGTSLAFYNEQFF	TGTGCCAGCAGCCAAACCGGGACTAGCTTGGCGTTCTACAATGAGCAGTTCTTC
TRBV11-2	many	TRBJ2-3	TRBD2	17	CASSLGAGLAGSDTQYF	TGTGCCAGCAGCTTGGGGGCGGGACTAGCGGGGTCAGATACGCAGTATTTT
TRBV10-3	many	TRBJ2-3	.	14	CAISVNRQTGTQYF	TGTGCCATCAGTGTAAACAGGCAAACGGGTACGCAGTATTTT
TRBV29-1	many	TRBJ2-5	.	12	CSVGGSGSTQYF	TGCAGCGTTGGGGGTAGCGGTTCAACCCAGTACTTC
TRBV20-1	.	TRBJ1-5	.	14	CSARDMGGRQPQHF	TGCAGTGCTAGAGATATGGGGGGGAGACAGCCCCAGCATTTT
TRBV18	many	TRBJ2-5	.	14	CASSPLQGRETQYF	TGTGCCAGCTCACCACTTCAGGGTCGAGAGACCCAGTACTTC
TRBV7-3	.	TRBJ1-2	TRBD1	15	CASSPGQGLPYGYTF	TGTGCCAGCAGCCCTGGACAGGGACTGCCCTATGGCTACACCTTC
TRBV12-3/TRBV12-4	many	TRBJ2-1	.	15	CASSFGAPPYNEQFF	TGTGCCAGCAGTTTTGGCGCTCCGCCTTACAATGAGCAGTTCTTC
TRBV12-3/TRBV12-4	many	TRBJ1-3	.	15	CASSQRGLSGNTIYF	TGTGCCAGCAGCCAAAGGGGACTCTCTGGAAACACCATATATTTT
TRBV7-9	many	TRBJ1-2	TRBD1	16	CASSLGGQGSHYGYTF	TGTGCCAGCAGCTTAGGAGGACAGGGGTCCCACTATGGCTACACCTTC
TRBV4-1	many	TRBJ2-3	.	16	CASSQDRARTTDTQYF	TGCGCCAGCAGCCAAGATCGCGCCAGAACCACAGATACGCAGTATTTT
TRBV7-7	many	TRBJ2-3	.	13	CASSFQGSDTQYF	TGTGCCAGCAGTTTCCAGGGATCAGATACGCAGTATTTT
TRBV10-3	many	TRBJ1-5	TRBD1	14	CAIKGQGVNQPQHF	TGTGCCATCAAAGGACAGGGGGTTAATCAGCCCCAGCATTTT
TRBV20-1	many	TRBJ2-1	TRBD2	15	CSARDPSGSYNEQFF	TGCAGTGCTAGAGACCCTAGCGGCAGTTACAATGAGCAGTTCTTC
TRBV5-6	many	TRBJ1-2	.	15	CASSLEWTPDYGYTF	TGTGCCAGCAGCTTGGAATGGACACCAGACTATGGCTACACCTTC
TRBV29-1	many	TRBJ1-1	TRBD1	13	CSGGGTGNTEAFF	TGCAGCGGGGGAGGGACAGGGAACACTGAAGCTTTCTTT
TRBV28	many	TRBJ2-5	.	17	CARQLGRTGGISRTQYF	TGTGCCAGACAACTCGGGAGAACGGGCGGGATCTCAAGGACCCAGTACTTC
TRBV15	few	TRBJ2-5	TRBD2	17	CATSSRSQRGGHETQYF	TGTGCCACCAGCTCCCGTTCCCAGCGGGGGGGCCATGAGACCCAGTACTTC
TRBV20-1	many	TRBJ2-1	TRBD2	14	CSASRLAPWSEQFF	TGCAGTGCTAGTCGACTAGCCCCTTGGAGTGAGCAGTTCTTC
TRBV5-1	many	TRBJ2-1	.	18	CASSARTRIGGLYNEQFF	TGCGCCAGCAGCGCCCGGACCCGAATTGGGGGCCTCTACAATGAGCAGTTCTTC
TRBV29-1	many	TRBJ2-7	.	14	CSVRNRDRSYEQYF	TGCAGCGTAAGAAACAGGGACCGGTCCTACGAGCAGTACTTC
TRBV20-1	many	TRBJ2-2	.	14	CSARGRTNTGELFF	TGCAGTGCTAGGGGACGTACGAACACCGGGGAGCTGTTTTTT
TRBV7-9	few	TRBJ1-3	.	13	CASSLVISRTIYF	TGTGCCAGCAGCTTAGTGATCTCGCGGACCATATATTTT
TRBV20-1	many	TRBJ2-5	TRBD1	15	CSAREGRGRRETQYF	TGCAGTGCTAGAGAGGGCAGGGGGCGCAGGGAGACCCAGTACTTC